The clone carrying this TCR beta chain was picked up a small number of times. The germline V gene encodes CDR1 SGHTA and CDR2 FQGNSA. The CDR3 totals 18 residues. With 5 bases removed from V and 7 bases from J, the gap between germline ends came to 27 bases. The data originate from a study of shared T cell receptors in the human thymus. TCRdb's table, derived via immunoSEQ multiplex PCR, lists solely in-frame clones and lacks some. The sample yields under 700,000 clones, 75% to 80% seen once. Separately, the same data were catalogued under a study of human thymus T cells. That study reports: Gene usage for V and J segments appeared biased in thymic and blood repertoires. Related reports documented highly overlapping thymic repertoires among unrelated individuals.

The sample consisted of thymocytes. The source of this sequence is a boy in the first two years of life with a congenital heart defect. The chain uses TRBV7-2 and TRBJ2-1; D possibly corresponds to TRBD2 (6 bases). The CDR3 bases are TGTGCCAGCAGCCCTCGGGAAGCGGGCCATGCGGCCCTTAATGAGCAGTTCTTC. This translates into CASSPREAGHAALNEQFF.